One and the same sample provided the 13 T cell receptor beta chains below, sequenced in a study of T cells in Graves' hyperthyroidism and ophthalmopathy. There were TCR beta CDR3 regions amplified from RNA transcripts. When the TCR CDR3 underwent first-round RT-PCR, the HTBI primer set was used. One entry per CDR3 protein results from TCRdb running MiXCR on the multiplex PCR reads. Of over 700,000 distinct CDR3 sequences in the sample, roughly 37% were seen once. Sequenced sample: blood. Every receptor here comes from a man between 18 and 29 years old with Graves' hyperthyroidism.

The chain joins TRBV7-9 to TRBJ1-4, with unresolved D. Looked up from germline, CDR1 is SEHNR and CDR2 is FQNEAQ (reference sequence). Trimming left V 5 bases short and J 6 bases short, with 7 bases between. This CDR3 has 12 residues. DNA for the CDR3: TGTGCCAGCAGCAAAGGCCATGAAAAACTGTTTTTT. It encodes CASSKGHEKLFF.

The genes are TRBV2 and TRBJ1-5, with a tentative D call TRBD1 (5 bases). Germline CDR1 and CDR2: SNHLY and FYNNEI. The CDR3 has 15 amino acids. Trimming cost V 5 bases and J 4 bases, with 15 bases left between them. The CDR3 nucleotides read TGTGCCAGCAGTCTATTCGGGGCAGTGAATCAGCCCCAGCATTTT. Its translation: CASSLFGAVNQPQHF.

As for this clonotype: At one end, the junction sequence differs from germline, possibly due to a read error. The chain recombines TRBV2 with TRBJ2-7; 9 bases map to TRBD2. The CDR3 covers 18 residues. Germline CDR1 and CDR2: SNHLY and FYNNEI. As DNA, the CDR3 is TGTGCCATCAGTGAGTCAGCTAGCGGGGCTCCCTCCCTCCGGGAGCAGTACTTC. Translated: CAISESASGAPSLREQYF.

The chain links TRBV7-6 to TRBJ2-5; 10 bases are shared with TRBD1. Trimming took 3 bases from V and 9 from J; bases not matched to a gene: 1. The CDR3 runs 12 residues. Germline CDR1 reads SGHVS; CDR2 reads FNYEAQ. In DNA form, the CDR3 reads TGTGCCAGCAGCTTTGGGACAGGGGCCCAGTACTTC. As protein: CASSFGTGAQYF.

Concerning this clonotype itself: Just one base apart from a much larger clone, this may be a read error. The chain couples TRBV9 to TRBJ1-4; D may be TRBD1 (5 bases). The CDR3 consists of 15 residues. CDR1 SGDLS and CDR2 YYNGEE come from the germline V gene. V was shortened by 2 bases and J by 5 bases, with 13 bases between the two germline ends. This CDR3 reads CASSVQGGVNEKLFF. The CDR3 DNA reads TGTGCCAGCAGCGTCCAAGGAGGGGTGAATGAAAAACTGTTTTTT.

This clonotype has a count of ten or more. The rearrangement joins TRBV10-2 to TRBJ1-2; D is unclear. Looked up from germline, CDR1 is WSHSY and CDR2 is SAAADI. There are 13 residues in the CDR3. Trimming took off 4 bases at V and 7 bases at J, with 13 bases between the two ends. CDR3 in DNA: TGCGCCAGCAGTGGAGCTTGGGAGGGTGGCTACACCTTC. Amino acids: CASSGAWEGGYTF.

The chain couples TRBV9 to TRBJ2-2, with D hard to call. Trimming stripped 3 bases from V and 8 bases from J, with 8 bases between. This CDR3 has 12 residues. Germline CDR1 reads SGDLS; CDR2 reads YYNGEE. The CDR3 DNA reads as TGTGCCAGCAGCGACGACTCTGGGGAGCTGTTTTTT. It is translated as CASSDDSGELFF. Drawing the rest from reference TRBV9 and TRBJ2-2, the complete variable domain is DSGVTQTPKHLITATGQRVTLRCSPRSGDLSVYWYQQSLDQGLQFLIQYYNGEERAKGNILERFSAQQFPDLHSELNLSSLELGDSALYFCASSDDSGELFFGEGSRLTVL.

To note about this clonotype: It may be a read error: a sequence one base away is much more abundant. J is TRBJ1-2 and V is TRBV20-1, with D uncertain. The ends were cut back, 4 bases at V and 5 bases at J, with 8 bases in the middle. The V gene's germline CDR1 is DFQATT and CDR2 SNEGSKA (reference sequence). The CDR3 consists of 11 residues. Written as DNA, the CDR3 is TGCAGTGCTAAGGCGGAGTATGGCTACACCTTC. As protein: CSAKAEYGYTF.

The CDR3 nucleotides are TGTGCCTTAAGTTGGAGTGGGTGGGACAGGGGACAAGAGACCCAGTACTTC. Amino acid sequence: CALSWSGWDRGQETQYF. The rearrangement links TRBV7-3 to TRBJ2-5, with TRBD1 matching over 10 bases. The trim removed 11 bases at V and 2 bases at J, leaving 17 bases unmatched. The V gene's germline CDR1 is SGHTA and CDR2 FQGTGA. This CDR3 has 17 residues.

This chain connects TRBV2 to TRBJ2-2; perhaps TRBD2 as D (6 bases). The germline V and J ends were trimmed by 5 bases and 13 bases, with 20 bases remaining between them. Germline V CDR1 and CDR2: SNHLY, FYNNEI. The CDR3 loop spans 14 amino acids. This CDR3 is CASSPALWAGRLFF. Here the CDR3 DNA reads TGTGCCAGCAGTCCCGCTTTATGGGCCGGGAGGCTGTTTTTT. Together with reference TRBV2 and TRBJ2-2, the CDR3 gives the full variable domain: EPEVTQTPSHQVTQMGQEVILRCVPISNHLYFYWYRQILGQKVEFLVSFYNNEISEKSEIFDDQFSVERPDGSNFTLKIRSTKLEDSAMYFCASSPALWAGRLFFGEGSRLTVL.

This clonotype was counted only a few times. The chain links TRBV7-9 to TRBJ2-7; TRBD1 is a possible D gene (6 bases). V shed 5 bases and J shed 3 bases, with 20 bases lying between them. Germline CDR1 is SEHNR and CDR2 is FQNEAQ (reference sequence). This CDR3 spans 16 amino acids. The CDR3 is CASSTRRNRDIYEQYF. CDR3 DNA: TGTGCCAGCAGCACGCGGCGGAACCGGGACATCTACGAGCAGTACTTC.

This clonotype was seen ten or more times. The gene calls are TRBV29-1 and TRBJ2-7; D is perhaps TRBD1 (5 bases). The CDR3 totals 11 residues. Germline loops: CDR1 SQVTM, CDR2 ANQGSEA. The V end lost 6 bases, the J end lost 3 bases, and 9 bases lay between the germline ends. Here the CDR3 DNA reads TGCAGCGTGACAGCCTACTACGAGCAGTACTTC. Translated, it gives CSVTAYYEQYF.

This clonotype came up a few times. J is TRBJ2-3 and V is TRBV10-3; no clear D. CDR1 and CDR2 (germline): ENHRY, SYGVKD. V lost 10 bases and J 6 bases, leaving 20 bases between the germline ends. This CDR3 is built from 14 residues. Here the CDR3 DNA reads TGTGCCAACAGCCCTAGACCCATGGCGGATACGCAGTATTTT. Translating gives CANSPRPMADTQYF.